This is a list of T cell receptor beta chains from one sample in a study of blood T cells in healthy people across ages. MiXCR was run by TCRdb on the 5' RACE reads, yielding one entry per CDR3 protein. The sample holds about 1.4 million distinct CDR3 sequences, roughly 60% seen once. Sequencing input: blood. These receptors originate from a man between 18 and 29 years old in good health. The CDR3 runs from the conserved cysteine through the conserved F or W. D genes are given only for firm matches. Not every row has a clone size; where given, it reads once, few, many or a size class.

>TRBV6-1|.|TRBJ2-7|.
CASSEFLSLGEQYF
TGTGCCAGCAGTGAATTTCTTAGCCTGGGCGAGCAGTACTTC
>TRBV27|.|TRBJ1-1|.
CASSLSTEALTEAFF
TGTGCCAGCAGTTTAAGCACAGAAGCCCTCACTGAAGCTTTCTTT
>TRBV6-2/TRBV6-3|few|TRBJ2-1|TRBD2
CASSYATGGPDEQFF
TGTGCCAGCAGTTACGCGACGGGGGGGCCGGATGAGCAGTTCTTC
>TRBV6-6|.|TRBJ1-2|.
CASSSPRDGNYGYTF
TGTGCCAGCAGTTCCCCCAGGGACGGAAACTATGGCTACACCTTC
>TRBV3-1|.|TRBJ2-1|.
CASSHHTVKGAYNEQFF
TGTGCCAGCAGCCACCACACCGTAAAGGGGGCCTACAATGAGCAGTTCTTC
>TRBV9|.|TRBJ2-7|TRBD2
CASSVGLAGDEQYF
TGTGCCAGCAGCGTGGGACTAGCGGGGGACGAGCAGTACTTC
>TRBV29-1|.|TRBJ2-5|TRBD2
CSLTSATYHETQYF
TGCAGTCTCACTAGCGCTACGTACCACGAGACCCAGTACTTC
>TRBV28|.|TRBJ2-5|.
CASSGSVETQYF
TGTGCCAGCAGCGGGTCCGTAGAGACCCAGTACTTC
>TRBV27|few|TRBJ2-1|TRBD2
CASSSAGTSGPRTPYNEQFF
TGTGCCAGCAGTTCCGCCGGGACTAGCGGGCCGAGAACCCCTTACAATGAGCAGTTCTTC
>TRBV2|.|TRBJ1-2|.
CAKRRAYDSWGYTF
TGTGCCAAGCGCAGGGCCTACGACAGCTGGGGCTACACCTTC
>TRBV9|.|TRBJ1-2|.
CASSVGAGDYGYTF
TGTGCCAGCAGCGTAGGGGCAGGGGACTATGGCTACACCTTC
>TRBV4-1|.|TRBJ2-5|TRBD2
CASSQVGLAVETQYF
TGCGCCAGCAGCCAAGTTGGACTAGCGGTAGAGACCCAGTACTTC
>TRBV25-1|.|TRBJ1-5|.
CASSDPSRTLYSNQPQHF
TGTGCCAGCAGTGATCCCTCGCGGACCCTCTATAGCAATCAGCCCCAGCATTTT